The 6 T cell receptor beta chains below were found in one sample sequenced in a study of response to subunit inactivated influenza vaccine. TCRdb reanalysed the RT-PCR reads using MiXCR and keeps one entry per CDR3 protein. The table records roughly 760,000 distinct CDR3 sequences, over 20% of them present only once. The sequenced sample was PBMCs from blood, obtained 5 days after vaccination. The receptor source for this set is a man between 50 and 59 years old who received an inactivated influenza vaccine.

The V and J genes are TRBV25-1 and TRBJ2-5; 8 nucleotides agree with TRBD2. This CDR3 region has 17 residues. V shed 0 bases and J 0 bases; nucleotides not matched to a gene: 6. Germline V CDR1 and CDR2: MGHDK, SYGVNS. Here the CDR3 reads CASSEYDSGVHQETQYF. As DNA, the CDR3 is TGTGCCAGCAGTGAATATGATAGCGGGGTCCACCAAGAGACCCAGTACTTC.

The chain links TRBV15 to TRBJ1-5; D gene unclear. Per germline, CDR1 LNHNV and CDR2 YYDKDF (reference sequence). The CDR3 is 17 residues long. V shed 0 bases and J shed 0 bases, with 12 bases lying between them. The CDR3 spells CATSRDGWADSNQPQHF. In DNA form, the CDR3 reads TGTGCCACCAGCAGAGATGGGTGGGCAGATAGCAATCAGCCCCAGCATTTT.

This clonotype was seen only a few times. The chain couples TRBV7-2 to TRBJ2-1; TRBD1 matches 7 bases. Germline V lookup: CDR1 SGHTA, CDR2 FQGNSA. V shed 5 bases and J 5 bases; nucleotides not matched to a gene: 3. This CDR3 comprises 13 residues. CDR3 in DNA: TGTGCCAGCAGCACGGACAGGAACAATGAGCAGTTCTTC. Its protein is CASSTDRNNEQFF.

This chain joins TRBV12-3 or TRBV12-4 and TRBJ1-3; D unclear. V lost 2 bases, J lost 0 bases, and 8 bases lay in between. The CDR3 contains 15 residues. CDR3 coding DNA: TGTGCCAGCAGTTTATGGTTGGACTCTGGAAACACCATATATTTT. This gives the protein CASSLWLDSGNTIYF.

This rearrangement joins TRBV2 to TRBJ2-5; D is unclear. V lost 1 base to trimming and J lost 3 bases, with 6 bases between them. CDR1 is SNHLY, CDR2 FYNNEI, per germline. The CDR3 loop spans 13 amino acids. Here the CDR3 DNA reads TGTGCCAGCAGTGAAGGCAGCAAAGAGACCCAGTACTTC. Translation: CASSEGSKETQYF. Full variable domain (remainder filled in from reference TRBV2 and TRBJ2-5): EPEVTQTPSHQVTQMGQEVILRCVPISNHLYFYWYRQILGQKVEFLVSFYNNEISEKSEIFDDQFSVERPDGSNFTLKIRSTKLEDSAMYFCASSEGSKETQYFGPGTRLLVL.

This clonotype has more than one count but fewer than ten. The J gene is TRBJ1-3, the V gene TRBV10-3, with D perhaps TRBD1 (6 bases). The germline CDR1 and CDR2 sequences are ENHRY and SYGVKD. V lost 5 bases and J 3 bases, leaving 20 bases between the germline ends. The CDR3 runs to 17 residues. CDR3 nucleotide sequence: TGTGCCATCAGTTCCTCCCAGTGGGGGGCTGGTGGAAACACCATATATTTT. Protein: CAISSSQWGAGGNTIYF.